The 25 T cell receptor beta chains given below trace back to one sample, sequenced in a study of blood T cells in healthy people across ages (dated by TCRdb to 2015 to 2017). Receptor amplification or capture employed 5' RACE. Sequencer: Illumina HiSeq 2500. The second PCR ran for about 7 to 11 cycles and used a J-beta primer mix along with a sample-barcoded 5' primer. TCRdb took the public reads, trimmed them with fastp at Q25, ran MiXCR for clone calling and kept in-frame beta chains. Entries are consolidated by CDR3 protein sequence, retaining the most common genes and DNA. This sample lists around 1.5 million distinct CDR3 sequences; roughly 40% were detected once. Roughly 7.9% of the sample belongs to the ten largest clones. The sequenced sample consisted of blood. These receptors originate from a woman under 30 in good health.

The CDR3 here is CASSERVFTQYF. CDR3 nucleotides: TGTGCCAGCAGTGAAAGGGTTTTCACGCAGTATTTT. The chain links TRBV6-1 to TRBJ2-3; D gene unclear. This CDR3 contains 12 residues. Germline CDR1 MNHNS, CDR2 SASEGT. The V and J ends lost 2 bases and 9 bases respectively, with 9 bases between them.

This clonotype occurred a few times. The chain employs TRBV12-3 or TRBV12-4 and TRBJ2-7; D uncertain. V lost 3 bases and J lost 1, with 10 bases in between. The CDR3 spans 14 residues. The CDR3 sequence: CASSFRAGSYEQYF. The CDR3 DNA sequence: TGTGCCAGCAGTTTTAGAGCCGGATCCTACGAGCAGTACTTC.

V usage is TRBV2 and J usage is TRBJ1-6; unclear D gene. Germline CDR1 and CDR2: SNHLY and FYNNEI. The CDR3 totals 14 residues. V was pared by 7 bases and J by 7 bases, with 14 bases between. CDR3 sequence reads: CASMLGSSNSPLHF. CDR3 sequence (DNA): TGTGCCAGCATGTTAGGCAGCTCCAATTCACCCCTCCACTTT. Variable domain in full (rest from reference TRBV2 and TRBJ1-6): EPEVTQTPSHQVTQMGQEVILRCVPISNHLYFYWYRQILGQKVEFLVSFYNNEISEKSEIFDDQFSVERPDGSNFTLKIRSTKLEDSAMYFCASMLGSSNSPLHFGNGTRLTVT.

The chain joins TRBV5-1 to TRBJ2-7; TRBD2 aligns across 10 bases. The CDR3 covers 17 residues. CDR1 and CDR2 (germline): SGHRS, YFSETQ. The ends lost 3 bases at V and 8 bases at J; junction bases unmatched: 17. The CDR3 DNA follows: TGCGCCAGCAGCTCGGGGAATGGGCTAGCGGGAGTCGGCCAGCAGTACTTC. Its translation: CASSSGNGLAGVGQQYF.

V gene TRBV4-1 combines with J gene TRBJ1-6; D is unclear. The CDR3 has 15 amino acids. The V end was cut by 4 bases, the J end by 8 bases, with 15 bases between. Germline-derived CDR1 and CDR2 are MGHRA and YSYEKL. The DNA for the CDR3 is TGCGCCAGCAGCCTCAACCCTTCTCCAGATTCACCCCTCCACTTT. Amino acid sequence: CASSLNPSPDSPLHF.

This chain connects TRBV4-1 to TRBJ2-5; the match to TRBD2 covers 9 bases. The DNA matches TRBJ2-4 better at its end, which makes the J call doubtful. The CDR3 is 15 residues long. The germline V gene has CDR1 MGHRA and CDR2 YSYEKL. The CDR3 spells CASSQIGSGGNIQYF. The CDR3 coding sequence is TGCGCCAGCAGCCAAATAGGGAGCGGGGGGAACATTCAGTACTTC.

The chain joins TRBV5-8 to TRBJ1-3; maybe TRBD1 (5 bases). The CDR3 is made up of 15 amino acids. The germline V gene has CDR1 SGHTS and CDR2 YDEGEE. V was cut by 6 bases and J by 1 base, with 14 bases left in between. CDR3 DNA: TGTGCCAGCATATCAGGGTCTTATTCTGGAAACACCATATATTTT. Protein: CASISGSYSGNTIYF.

The chain links TRBV5-1 to TRBJ2-1, with 7 positions matching TRBD2. Trimming took 4 bases from V and 6 from J; bases not matched to a gene: 10. Looked up from germline, CDR1 is SGHRS and CDR2 is YFSETQ. The CDR3 is 15 residues long. The DNA of the CDR3 is TGCGCCAGCAGCCCCCTCGCGGGGAGGGCCAATGAGCAGTTCTTC. This sequence encodes CASSPLAGRANEQFF.

This clonotype has only a few counts. V gene TRBV6-1 combines with J gene TRBJ2-3, with D hard to call. This CDR3 comprises 17 residues. Per the germline V gene, CDR1 is MNHNS and CDR2 is SASEGT. Trimming left V 7 bases short and J 0 bases short, with 20 bases between. The CDR3: CASKVQYFYLSTDTQYF. Written as DNA, the CDR3 is TGTGCCAGCAAGGTCCAGTATTTCTACCTGAGCACAGATACGCAGTATTTT.

This clonotype has just a few counts. This rearrangement joins TRBV27 to TRBJ1-2; D might be TRBD1 (5 bases). Germline loops: CDR1 MNHEY, CDR2 SMNVEV (reference sequence). V dropped 3 bases and J dropped 7 bases, with 18 bases sitting between them. The CDR3 loop spans 15 amino acids. In DNA, the CDR3 is TGTGCCAGCAGTTTTTCCCCAACAGGTCTGGCTGGCTACACCTTC. Its translation: CASSFSPTGLAGYTF.

This clonotype was counted ten times or more. V gene TRBV7-2 combines with J gene TRBJ2-5; D could derive from TRBD1 or TRBD2 (7 bases each). The CDR3 sequence is 16 residues long. Germline V lookup: CDR1 SGHTA, CDR2 FQGNSA. V was pared by 0 bases and J by 2 bases, with 13 bases between. The CDR3 DNA reads TGTGCCAGCAGCTTAGCTCAGGGGGGGGGACAAGAGACCCAGTACTTC. Translating it yields CASSLAQGGGQETQYF.

This chain links TRBV4-1 with TRBJ2-3; 8 nucleotides line up with TRBD2. CDR3 length: 19 amino acids. Germline loops: CDR1 MGHRA, CDR2 YSYEKL. Trimming at V came to 3 bases and at J to 4 bases, leaving 18 bases not matched to a gene. For the CDR3, the DNA is TGCGCCAGCAGCCAGGCCTTCCCCGGGACTAGTGCCGGGGCAGATACGCAGTATTTT. The encoded protein is CASSQAFPGTSAGADTQYF.

There are many counts of this clonotype. V gene TRBV4-1 combines with J gene TRBJ1-2; 8 bases fit TRBD1. The CDR3 length is 13 residues. V shed 3 bases, J shed 8 bases, and the junction held 5 bases outside the gene matches. Per the germline V gene, CDR1 is MGHRA and CDR2 is YSYEKL. CDR3 residues: CASSHGTGYGYTF. The CDR3 DNA follows: TGCGCCAGCAGCCACGGGACAGGCTACGGCTACACCTTC.

The chain employs TRBV20-1 and TRBJ2-3, with a tentative D call TRBD2 (6 bases). Germline V gives CDR1 DFQATT, CDR2 SNEGSKA (reference sequence). This CDR3 comprises 14 residues. Trimming stripped 0 bases from V and 1 base from J, with 8 bases between. The CDR3 sequence: CSARDASGTDTQYF. The CDR3 DNA is TGCAGTGCTAGAGATGCTAGCGGCACAGATACGCAGTATTTT.

The chain recombines TRBV4-1 with TRBJ2-7, with D perhaps TRBD2 (5 bases). The CDR3 runs to 16 residues. Germline assignment: CDR1 MGHRA and CDR2 YSYEKL. V was trimmed by 0 bases and J by 2 bases, leaving 14 bases between them. The CDR3 bases are TGCGCCAGCAGCCAAGATTCCAGCGGCATAACCTACGAGCAGTACTTC. Translated: CASSQDSSGITYEQYF.

This clonotype was seen more than once but under ten times. This sequence joins TRBV6-2 or TRBV6-3 and TRBJ2-5; D is perhaps TRBD1 (5 bases). Trimming shortened V by 1 base and J by 5 bases, and 14 bases separated the two germline ends. CDR3 length: 15 amino acids. The germline V gene has CDR1 MNHEY and CDR2 SVGEGT. CDR3 protein: CASSYLDNLGETQYF. The CDR3 bases are TGTGCCAGCAGTTACTTGGACAACTTGGGGGAGACCCAGTACTTC.

The chain uses TRBV12-3 or TRBV12-4 and TRBJ1-6; 7 bases are shared with TRBD1. Unmatched junction bases numbered 4, after V lost 1 base and J lost 10 bases. This CDR3 contains 14 residues. The CDR3 sequence is CASSLGTGGSPLHF. In DNA, the CDR3 is TGTGCCAGCAGTTTAGGGACAGGCGGCTCACCCCTCCACTTT.

This clonotype was observed a handful of times. The chain combines TRBV10-3 with TRBJ2-1; D is undetermined. The V end lost 3 bases, the J end lost 6 bases, and 9 bases lay between the germline ends. The CDR3 is 13 amino acids. Looked up from germline, CDR1 is ENHRY and CDR2 is SYGVKD. CDR3 coding DNA: TGTGCCATCAGTGAATTCGCCTTCAATGAGCAGTTCTTC. This encodes CAISEFAFNEQFF.

This clonotype was seen a few times. V is TRBV27 and J is TRBJ1-2; D call uncertain. CDR3 length equals 16 residues. V was shortened by 0 bases and J by 1 base, with 12 bases between the two germline ends. Looked up from germline, CDR1 is MNHEY and CDR2 is SMNVEV (reference sequence). The CDR3 nucleotides are TGTGCCAGCAGTTTATCTCCCCGACACTTTAACTATGGCTACACCTTC. The encoded protein is CASSLSPRHFNYGYTF.

This clonotype was counted between two and nine times. This chain joins TRBV29-1 and TRBJ1-1; D is ambiguous. Germline V lookup: CDR1 SQVTM, CDR2 ANQGSEA. The CDR3 has 14 amino acids. Trimming stripped 6 bases from V and 0 bases from J, with 14 bases between. The CDR3 coding sequence is TGCAGCGTCTCACGGACCAATGTGAACACTGAAGCTTTCTTT. Its protein is CSVSRTNVNTEAFF.

This chain uses TRBV7-9 with TRBJ2-3; TRBD2 is a possible D gene (5 bases). Trimming took off 1 base at V and 5 bases at J, with 13 bases between the two ends. The CDR3 contains 15 residues. CDR1 and CDR2 (germline): SEHNR, FQNEAQ (reference sequence). CDR3 nucleotide sequence: TGTGCCAGCAGCTTAGTTAGCGCAATGGTAGATACGCAGTATTTT. Its protein is CASSLVSAMVDTQYF.

The V and J genes are TRBV18 and TRBJ2-1; TRBD1 agrees at 8 bases. This CDR3 is 16 amino acids long. V shed 1 base and J 10 bases; nucleotides not matched to a gene: 12. CDR1 is KGHSH, CDR2 LQKENI, per germline. The CDR3 region is CASSPRVPGGFHEQFF. CDR3 DNA: TGTGCCAGCTCACCACGAGTCCCAGGGGGCTTCCACGAGCAGTTCTTC.

This clonotype was observed a few times. The CDR3: CASSTRQGGLLALHF. The CDR3 DNA sequence: TGTGCCAGCAGTACTAGACAGGGGGGTCTATTGGCCCTCCACTTT. This chain connects TRBV6-5 to TRBJ1-6; 9 bases fit TRBD1. CDR3 length: 15 residues. Germline V gene data show CDR1 as MNHEY and CDR2 as SVGAGI. J gave up 14 bases and V 5 bases, and 13 bases lay outside the gene matches.

This clonotype was seen only a few times. The chain recombines TRBV6-1 with TRBJ2-5; no reliable D call. The CDR3 consists of 10 residues. Germline CDR1 reads MNHNS; CDR2 reads SASEGT. The V end was cut by 7 bases, the J end by 4 bases, with 4 bases between. As DNA, the CDR3 is TGTGCCAGCAACTTAGAGACCCAGTACTTC. Amino acids: CASNLETQYF.

A single count supports this clonotype. This chain joins TRBV5-1 and TRBJ2-5, with 9 nucleotides matching TRBD2. Per the germline V gene, CDR1 is SGHRS and CDR2 is YFSETQ. V gave up 2 bases and J gave up 2 bases; unmatched junction bases: 4. The CDR3 is 15 amino acids. This CDR3 is CASSLFSGGQETQYF. The CDR3 nucleotides are TGCGCCAGCAGCTTATTTAGCGGGGGACAAGAGACCCAGTACTTC.